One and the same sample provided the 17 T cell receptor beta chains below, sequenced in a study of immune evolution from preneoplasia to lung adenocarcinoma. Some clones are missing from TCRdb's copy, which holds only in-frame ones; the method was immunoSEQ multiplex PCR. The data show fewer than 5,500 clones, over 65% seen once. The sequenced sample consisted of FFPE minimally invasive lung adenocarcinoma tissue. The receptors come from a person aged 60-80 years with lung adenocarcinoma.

CDR3 nucleotide sequence: TGTGCCAGTAGTATAGACGGTCTTCGCCCTTACCAAGAGACCCAGTACTTC. Translation gives CASSIDGLRPYQETQYF. V usage is TRBV19 and J usage is TRBJ2-5; unclear D gene. Trimming removed 0 bases at V and 0 bases at J, with 14 bases between. Germline V gene sequence: CDR1 LNHDA, CDR2 SQIVND (reference sequence). This CDR3 has 17 residues.

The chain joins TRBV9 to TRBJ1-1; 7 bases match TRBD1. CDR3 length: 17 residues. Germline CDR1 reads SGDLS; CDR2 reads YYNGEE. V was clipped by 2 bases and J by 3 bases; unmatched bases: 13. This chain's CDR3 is CASSVGAGGSLYTEAFF. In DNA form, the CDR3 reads TGTGCCAGCAGCGTTGGGGCAGGGGGTTCTTTGTACACTGAAGCTTTCTTT. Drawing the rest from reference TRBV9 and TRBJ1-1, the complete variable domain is DSGVTQTPKHLITATGQRVTLRCSPRSGDLSVYWYQQSLDQGLQFLIQYYNGEERAKGNILERFSAQQFPDLHSELNLSSLELGDSALYFCASSVGAGGSLYTEAFFGQGTRLTVV.

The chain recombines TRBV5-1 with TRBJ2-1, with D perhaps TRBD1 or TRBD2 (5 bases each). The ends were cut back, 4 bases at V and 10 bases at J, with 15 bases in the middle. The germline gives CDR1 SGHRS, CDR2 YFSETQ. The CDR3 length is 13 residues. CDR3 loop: CASSLMGTEEQFF. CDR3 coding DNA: TGCGCCAGCAGCCTGATGGGGACCGAGGAGCAGTTCTTC.

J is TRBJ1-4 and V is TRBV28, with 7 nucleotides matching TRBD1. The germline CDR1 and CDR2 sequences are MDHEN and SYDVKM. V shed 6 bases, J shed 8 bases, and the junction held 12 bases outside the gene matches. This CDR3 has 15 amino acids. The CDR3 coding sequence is TGTGCCAGCAGAGAAGGGGGGACAGTAGGGGAAAAACTGTTTTTT. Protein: CASREGGTVGEKLFF.

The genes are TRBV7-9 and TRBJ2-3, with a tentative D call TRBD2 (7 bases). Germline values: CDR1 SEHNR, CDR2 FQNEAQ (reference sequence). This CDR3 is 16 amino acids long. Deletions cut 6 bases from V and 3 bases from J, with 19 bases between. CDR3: CASRTGGPLSTDTQYF. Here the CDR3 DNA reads TGTGCCAGCAGAACCGGGGGGCCCCTCAGTACAGATACGCAGTATTTT.

As DNA, the CDR3 is TGCGCCAGCCCCGCCCCGGGACAGGGACCCTGCGAGCAGTACTTC. This gives the protein CASPAPGQGPCEQYF. The rearrangement joins TRBV23-1 to TRBJ2-7, with 9 bases aligning to TRBD1. TRBV23-1 is an ORF, with its function uncertain. There are 15 residues in the CDR3. The junction had 14 bases not matched to a gene; V was cut back by 8 bases and J by 6 bases.

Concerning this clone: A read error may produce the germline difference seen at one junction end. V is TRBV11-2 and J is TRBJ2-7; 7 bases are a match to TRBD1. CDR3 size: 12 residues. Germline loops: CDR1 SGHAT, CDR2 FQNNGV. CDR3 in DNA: TGTGCCAGCAGCCAAGGGACAGCCGACCCCAACTTC. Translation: CASSQGTADPNF.

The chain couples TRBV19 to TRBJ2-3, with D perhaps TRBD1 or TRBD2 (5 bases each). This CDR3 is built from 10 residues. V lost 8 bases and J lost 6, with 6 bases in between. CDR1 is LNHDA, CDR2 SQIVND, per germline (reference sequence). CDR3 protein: CASEGDTQYF. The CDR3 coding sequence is TGTGCCAGTGAGGGGGATACGCAGTATTTT. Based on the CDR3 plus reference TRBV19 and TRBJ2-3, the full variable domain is DGGITQSPKYLFRKEGQNVTLSCEQNLNHDAMYWYRQDPGQGLRLIYYSQIVNDFQKGDIAEGYSVSREKKESFPLTVTSAQKNPTAFYLCASEGDTQYFGPGTRLTVL.

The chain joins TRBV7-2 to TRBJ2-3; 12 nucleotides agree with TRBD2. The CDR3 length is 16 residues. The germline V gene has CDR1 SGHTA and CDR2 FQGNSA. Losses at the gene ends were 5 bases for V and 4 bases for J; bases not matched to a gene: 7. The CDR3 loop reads CASSPTLAGGPDTQYF. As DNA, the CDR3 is TGTGCCAGCAGCCCGACCCTAGCGGGGGGGCCAGATACGCAGTATTTT.

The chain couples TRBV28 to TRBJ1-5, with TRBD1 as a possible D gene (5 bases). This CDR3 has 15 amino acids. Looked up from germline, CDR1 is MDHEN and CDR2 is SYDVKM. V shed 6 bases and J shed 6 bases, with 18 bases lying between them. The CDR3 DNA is TGTGCCAGCAGCTCGGGGACCTATGGGTTTCAGCCCCAGCATTTT. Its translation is CASSSGTYGFQPQHF.

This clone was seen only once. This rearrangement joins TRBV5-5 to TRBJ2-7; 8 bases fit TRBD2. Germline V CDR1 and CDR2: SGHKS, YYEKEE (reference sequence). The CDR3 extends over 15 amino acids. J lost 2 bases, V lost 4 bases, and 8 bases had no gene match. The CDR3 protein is CASSQGGGHPYEQYF. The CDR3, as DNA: TGTGCCAGCAGCCAAGGCGGGGGGCATCCCTACGAGCAGTACTTC.

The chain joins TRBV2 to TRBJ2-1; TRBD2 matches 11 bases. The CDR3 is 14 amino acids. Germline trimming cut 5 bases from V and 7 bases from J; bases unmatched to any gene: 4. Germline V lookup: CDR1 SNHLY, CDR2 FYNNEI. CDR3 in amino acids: CASSSRTSGNEQFF. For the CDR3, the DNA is TGTGCCAGCAGTTCCCGGACTAGCGGGAATGAGCAGTTCTTC.

The CDR3 region has the DNA TGTGCCAGCAGCTGGCTACCGGGCACCGGGGAGCTGTTTTTT. Amino acid sequence: CASSWLPGTGELFF. V usage is TRBV5-6 and J usage is TRBJ2-2; no firm D call. The germline V gene encodes CDR1 SGHDT and CDR2 YYEEEE. Trimming left V 3 bases short and J 4 bases short, with 10 bases between. This CDR3 has 14 residues.

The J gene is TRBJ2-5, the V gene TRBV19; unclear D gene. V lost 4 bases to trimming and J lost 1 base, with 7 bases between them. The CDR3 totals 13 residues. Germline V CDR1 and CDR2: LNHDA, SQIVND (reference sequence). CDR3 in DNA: TGTGCCAGTAGTAGTCAGCCCCAAGAGACCCAGTACTTC. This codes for CASSSQPQETQYF.

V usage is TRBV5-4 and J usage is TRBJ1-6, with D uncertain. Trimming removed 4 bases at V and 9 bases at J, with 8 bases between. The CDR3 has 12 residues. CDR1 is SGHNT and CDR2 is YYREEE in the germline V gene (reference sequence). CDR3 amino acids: CASSQDRSPLHF. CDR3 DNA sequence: TGTGCCAGCAGCCAGGACCGTTCACCCCTCCACTTT.

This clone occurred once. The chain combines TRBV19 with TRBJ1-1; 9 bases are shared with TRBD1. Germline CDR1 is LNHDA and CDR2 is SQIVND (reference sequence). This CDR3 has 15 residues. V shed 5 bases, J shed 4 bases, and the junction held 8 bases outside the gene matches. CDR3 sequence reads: CASSFTGQGSTEAFF. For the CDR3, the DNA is TGTGCCAGTAGTTTTACAGGACAGGGGAGCACTGAAGCTTTCTTT.

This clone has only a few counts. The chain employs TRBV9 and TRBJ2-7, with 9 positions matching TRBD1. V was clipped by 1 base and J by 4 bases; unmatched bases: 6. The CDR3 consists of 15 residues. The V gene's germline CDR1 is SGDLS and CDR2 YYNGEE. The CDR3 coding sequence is TGTGCCAGCAGCGTATCCGGGACAGGGATATACGAGCAGTACTTC. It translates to CASSVSGTGIYEQYF.